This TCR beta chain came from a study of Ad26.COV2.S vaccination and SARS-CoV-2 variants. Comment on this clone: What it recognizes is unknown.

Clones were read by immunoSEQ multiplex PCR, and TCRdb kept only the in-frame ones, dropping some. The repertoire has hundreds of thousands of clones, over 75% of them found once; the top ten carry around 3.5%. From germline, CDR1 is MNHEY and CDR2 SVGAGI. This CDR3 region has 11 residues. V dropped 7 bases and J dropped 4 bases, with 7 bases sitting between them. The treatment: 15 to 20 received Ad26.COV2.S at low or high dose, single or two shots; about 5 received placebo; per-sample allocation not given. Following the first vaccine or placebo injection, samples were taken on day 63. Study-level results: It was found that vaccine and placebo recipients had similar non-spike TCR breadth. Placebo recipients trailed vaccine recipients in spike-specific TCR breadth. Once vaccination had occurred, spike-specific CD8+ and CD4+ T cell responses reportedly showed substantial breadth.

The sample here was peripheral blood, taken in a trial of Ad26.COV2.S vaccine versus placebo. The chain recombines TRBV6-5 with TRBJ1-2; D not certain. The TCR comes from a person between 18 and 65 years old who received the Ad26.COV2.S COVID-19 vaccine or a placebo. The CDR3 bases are TGTGCCAGCAACGGAGGCTATGGCTACACCTTC. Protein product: CASNGGYGYTF.